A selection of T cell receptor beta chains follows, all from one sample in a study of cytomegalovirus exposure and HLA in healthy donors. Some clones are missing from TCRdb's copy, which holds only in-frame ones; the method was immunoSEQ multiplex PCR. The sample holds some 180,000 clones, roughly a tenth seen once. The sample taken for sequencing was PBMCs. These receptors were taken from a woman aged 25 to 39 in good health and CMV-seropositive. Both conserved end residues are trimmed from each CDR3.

cdr3_aa: SVLGGWGNYEQY; v_call: TRBV29-1
cdr3_aa: ASSLLAGITEAF; v_call: TRBV5-1
cdr3_aa: ASSSAGNIQY; v_call: TRBV6-5
cdr3_aa: ASSLLSGPGTEAF; v_call: TRBV11-1
cdr3_aa: ASSSEGGYNEQF; v_call: TRBV5-4
cdr3_aa: ASRPTAGTASYEQY; v_call: TRBV7-2
cdr3_aa: ASSLVLADTQY; v_call: TRBV7-2
cdr3_aa: ASSLRDRGDQPQH; v_call: TRBV5-6
cdr3_aa: ASSSLGQIFEAF; v_call: TRBV18
cdr3_aa: ASSYPRTGAYEQY; v_call: TRBV6-6
cdr3_aa: ASSSDGQGNYGYT; v_call: TRBV7-8
cdr3_aa: SVNRAGGYT; v_call: TRBV29-1
cdr3_aa: ATRWSSTDTQY; v_call: TRBV6-5
cdr3_aa: ASSQGIPGPDTQY; v_call: TRBV7-7
cdr3_aa: ASRPGTGDEQY; v_call: TRBV6-1
cdr3_aa: ASSLYGLAGVGLNEQF; v_call: TRBV27
cdr3_aa: ASSEVTQNTEAF; v_call: TRBV6-5
cdr3_aa: ASSPFGTASYEQY; v_call: TRBV7-2